Below, 17 T cell receptor beta chains from the same sample are listed, as sequenced in a study of cytomegalovirus exposure and HLA in healthy donors. PCR primers comprised 60 Vbeta and 13 Jbeta primers. Some clones are missing from TCRdb's copy, which holds only in-frame ones; the method was immunoSEQ multiplex PCR. This repertoire shows about 160,000 clones, 75% to 90% found once; its top ten account for approximately 2%. The sequencing input was PBMCs. The receptors stem from a woman in her late teens or twenties in good health and CMV-seronegative.

The J gene is TRBJ2-2, the V gene TRBV27, with 7 bases identical to TRBD2. With 6 bases clipped from V and 2 bases from J, the junction kept 9 bases outside the gene matches. Germline assignment: CDR1 MNHEY and CDR2 SMNVEV (reference sequence). This CDR3 is built from 16 residues. This chain's CDR3 is CASSQPRGVNTGELFF. Written as DNA, the CDR3 is TGTGCCAGCAGCCAACCCCGGGGGGTTAACACCGGGGAGCTGTTTTTT.

V usage is TRBV30 and J usage is TRBJ2-5; TRBD2 might be the D (7 bases). V was clipped by 0 bases and J by 4 bases, with 15 bases between them. This CDR3 contains 15 residues. CDR1 is GTSNPN, CDR2 SVGIG, per germline (reference sequence). The DNA for the CDR3 is TGTGCCTGGAGTGTTTCGGGGGGCCGTATAGAGACCCAGTACTTC. Translated, it gives CAWSVSGGRIETQYF.

The chain employs TRBV27 and TRBJ2-5; TRBD2 might be the D (5 bases). Germline V CDR1 and CDR2: MNHEY, SMNVEV (reference sequence). This CDR3 contains 14 residues. The germline V and J ends were trimmed by 4 bases and 3 bases, with 12 bases remaining between them. The DNA of the CDR3 is TGTGCCAGCAGTTACGTGGGGAGCAAAGAGACCCAGTACTTC. It codes for CASSYVGSKETQYF.

J is TRBJ2-3 and V is TRBV10-3, with 8 bases that match TRBD1. The CDR3 runs 13 residues. The trim removed 10 bases at V and 3 bases at J, leaving 6 bases unmatched. Germline V lookup: CDR1 ENHRY, CDR2 SYGVKD. CDR3 DNA: TGTGCCACTACAGGGGGTCCTACAGATACGCAGTATTTT. This encodes CATTGGPTDTQYF.

The chain couples TRBV27 to TRBJ2-7, with TRBD1 matching 8 bases. The CDR3 loop spans 16 amino acids. V trimming: 6 bases; J trimming: 2 bases; junction bases outside the gene matches: 12. Germline CDR1 MNHEY, CDR2 SMNVEV (reference sequence). CDR3 sequence reads: CASRLGQGTLAYEQYF. The CDR3 nucleotides are TGTGCCAGCAGGCTTGGACAGGGCACCCTGGCCTACGAGCAGTACTTC.

This clone was recorded once. CDR3 residues: CASSLNPVTSGALTQYF. The CDR3 nucleotides are TGTGCCAGCAGCTTAAATCCAGTGACTAGCGGAGCCCTAACCCAGTACTTC. The gene calls are TRBV7-3 and TRBJ2-5; 9 nucleotides match TRBD2. The trim removed 1 base at V and 8 bases at J, leaving 14 bases unmatched. The CDR3 consists of 17 residues. Germline V lookup: CDR1 SGHTA, CDR2 FQGTGA.

The chain carries TRBV27 and TRBJ2-2; D is perhaps TRBD1 (5 bases). V was clipped by 4 bases and J by 0 bases, with 12 bases between them. The V gene's germline CDR1 is MNHEY and CDR2 SMNVEV (reference sequence). This CDR3 contains 16 residues. CDR3 amino acids: CASSSLRAANTGELFF. CDR3 nucleotide sequence: TGTGCCAGCAGTTCCCTCAGGGCCGCGAACACCGGGGAGCTGTTTTTT.

This chain links TRBV4-2 with TRBJ1-3, with D possibly TRBD1 on 5 matching bases. V lost 3 bases, J lost 0 bases, and 12 bases lay in between. Germline CDR1 and CDR2: LGHNA and YNFKEQ. CDR3 length: 16 residues. The CDR3 region is CASSHLTGNSGNTIYF. CDR3 coding DNA: TGTGCCAGCAGCCACTTAACAGGAAACTCTGGAAACACCATATATTTT.

The chain joins TRBV5-4 to TRBJ1-2; 8 bases are a match to TRBD1. The germline V gene has CDR1 SGHNT and CDR2 YYREEE (reference sequence). This CDR3 is 14 amino acids long. The junction had 5 bases not matched to a gene; V was cut back by 2 bases and J by 5 bases. The CDR3 region is CASSFGGQGYGYTF. CDR3 DNA: TGTGCCAGCAGCTTTGGCGGACAGGGTTATGGCTACACCTTC.

The genes are TRBV10-3 and TRBJ1-1; D is unresolved. The CDR3 runs 11 residues. V was clipped by 6 bases and J by 7 bases, with 9 bases between them. Germline CDR1 ENHRY, CDR2 SYGVKD. The CDR3 loop is CAIRREFEAFF. The CDR3 DNA is TGTGCCATCAGGCGAGAGTTTGAAGCTTTCTTT.

This clone was recorded only once. This rearrangement joins TRBV7-9 to TRBJ1-2, with 9 bases identical to TRBD1. The J segment lost 4 bases and the V segment lost 5 bases, leaving 2 bases of the junction unmatched. The germline V gene has CDR1 SEHNR and CDR2 FQNEAQ (reference sequence). The CDR3 covers 13 residues. CDR3 in DNA: TGTGCCAGCAGCAGACAGGGGGGCTATGGCTACACCTTC. It is translated as CASSRQGGYGYTF.

This clone has just a few counts. The genes are TRBV7-9 and TRBJ2-1; tentatively, D is TRBD2 (6 bases). The germline V and J ends were trimmed by 5 bases and 8 bases, with 22 bases remaining between them. Germline lookup yields CDR1 SEHNR and CDR2 FQNEAQ (reference sequence). The CDR3 contains 16 residues. This CDR3 is CASSRGTSDKGYEQFF. The CDR3 DNA follows: TGTGCCAGCAGCCGGGGGACTTCGGACAAAGGGTATGAGCAGTTCTTC.

V is TRBV5-1 and J is TRBJ2-7, with no clear D. Between the trimmed V and J ends, which lost 0 bases and 0 bases, there was a span of 7 bases. CDR3 length: 14 amino acids. Per the germline V gene, CDR1 is SGHRS and CDR2 is YFSETQ. The CDR3, as DNA: TGCGCCAGCAGCTTGGTAGCAAGCTCCTACGAGCAGTACTTC. The encoded protein is CASSLVASSYEQYF.

This clone has more than one count but fewer than ten. In the same sample, other DNA sequences code for this CDR3. The chain links TRBV5-6 to TRBJ2-7; D is unclear. CDR1 and CDR2 from the germline V gene are SGHDT and YYEEEE. CDR3 length equals 13 residues. The V end lost 0 bases, the J end lost 0 bases, and 4 bases lay between the germline ends. DNA of the CDR3: TGTGCCAGCAGCTTGGCCAGCTCCTACGAGCAGTACTTC. It is translated as CASSLASSYEQYF.

The rearrangement joins TRBV29-1 to TRBJ1-1; D perhaps matches TRBD1 (5 bases). Trimming took 3 bases from V and 4 from J, leaving 9 bases between them. CDR3 length equals 12 residues. Germline CDR1 reads SQVTM; CDR2 reads ANQGSEA. The CDR3 DNA reads TGCAGCGTTGAGTCGGGGGGCACTGAAGCTTTCTTT. Translation gives CSVESGGTEAFF.

This rearrangement joins TRBV7-9 to TRBJ1-4; 7 bases fit TRBD1. CDR1 and CDR2 (germline): SEHNR, FQNEAQ (reference sequence). The length of the CDR3 is 13 residues. With 7 bases clipped from V and 8 bases from J, the junction kept 7 bases outside the gene matches. The chain's CDR3 is CASTPDRDEKLFF. CDR3 bases: TGTGCCAGCACCCCCGACAGGGACGAAAAACTGTTTTTT.

This clone was picked up a small number of times. In DNA form, the CDR3 reads TGTGCCAGCAGCCTCGGGCAGGGGCAGGTCGAGACCCAGTACTTC. It yields the protein CASSLGQGQVETQYF. The rearrangement joins TRBV6-5 to TRBJ2-5, with D perhaps TRBD1 (6 bases). CDR1 and CDR2 from the germline V gene are MNHEY and SVGAGI. The CDR3 contains 15 residues. V was trimmed by 6 bases and J by 5 bases, leaving 19 bases between them.